This TCR beta chain came from a study of T cell responses to AZD1222 COVID-19 vaccine. About this clone: Its antigen remains unknown.

The method was immunoSEQ multiplex PCR; TCRdb's version includes in-frame clones alone and lacks a portion of them. There are 100,000 to 150,000 clones in the sample; about nine tenths occur only once, and roughly 7.2% lies in the top ten. Overall study results and limits: Seropositive AZD1222 recipients at baseline numbered only 6 or 7. Elevations in Spike-specific TCR breadth and depth followed administration of two AZD1222 doses.

V was clipped by 5 bases and J by 7 bases, with 12 bases between them. Germline CDR1 MDHEN, CDR2 SYDVKM. The CDR3 has 12 residues. This material consisted of peripheral blood, taken on day 0 of AZD1222 vaccination. The V call is TRBV28, the J call TRBJ2-7; D not certain. The sequence was collected from an adult in good health. The CDR3 here is CASSNPAWEQYF. The CDR3 DNA sequence: TGTGCCAGCAGTAACCCGGCCTGGGAGCAGTACTTC.